This TCR beta chain was captured in a study of T cell clonotyping in hematopoietic cell transplantation. Findings and limits, study-wide: Recipient TCR diversity dropped after transplant; expanded clonotypes rose from day 30 to 180. Few recipient clonotypes overlapped donors; over 97% were de novo at given depth.

V shed 5 bases and J shed 4 bases, with 8 bases lying between them. Germline V gene lookup returns CDR1 SGHAT and CDR2 FQNNGV. The CDR3 has 12 residues. The protocol was immunoSEQ multiplex PCR, while the TCRdb copy is restricted to in-frame clones and leaves out a portion. This table holds approximately 41,000 clones, 95% found once. Comment on this clone: The antigen is unknown.

What was sequenced was peripheral blood mononuclear cells. V is TRBV11-2 and J is TRBJ1-2; D is unresolved. The TCR originated in a man under 40 in good health. Some clones in this sample may be carry-over from other donors' samples. The CDR3 here is CASSPSPYGYTF. The CDR3, as DNA: TGTGCCAGCAGCCCCTCTCCCTATGGCTACACCTTC.